This TCR beta chain emerged from a study of blood T cell repertoires in COVID-19. Under the authors' procedure: Estimation of nucleated cell counts was performed using reference gene primer amplification. TCRdb's copy holds only in-frame clones and misses some; the assay was immunoSEQ multiplex PCR. V, J and clone size reflect that table, while D and trimming were determined from the DNA. This table holds 200,000 to 250,000 clones, around 82% found once. There are 14 residues in the CDR3. Germline V gene lookup returns CDR1 PRHDT and CDR2 FYEKMQ (reference sequence). Trimming took off 8 bases at V and 4 bases at J, with 15 bases between the two ends.

This clonotype was sampled from a woman aged 25-40 years who had recovered from COVID-19. The sample consisted of peripheral blood. The gene calls are TRBV13 and TRBJ2-1, with a possible D match to TRBD2 (5 bases). CDR3 coding DNA: TGTGCCAGCGGAGTTATAGCGATTTACAATGAGCAGTTCTTC. This translates into CASGVIAIYNEQFF.